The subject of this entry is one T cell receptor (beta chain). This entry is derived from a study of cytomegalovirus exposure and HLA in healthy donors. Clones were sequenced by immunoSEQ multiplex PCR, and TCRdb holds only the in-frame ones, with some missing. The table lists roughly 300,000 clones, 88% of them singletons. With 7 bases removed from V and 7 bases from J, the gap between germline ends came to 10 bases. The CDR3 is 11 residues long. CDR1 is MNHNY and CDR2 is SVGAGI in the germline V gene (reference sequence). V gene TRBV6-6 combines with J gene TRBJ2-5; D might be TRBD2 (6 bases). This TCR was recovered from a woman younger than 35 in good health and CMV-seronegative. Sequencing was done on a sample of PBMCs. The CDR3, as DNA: TGTGCCAGCACCATGGAGGGGACCCAGTACTTC. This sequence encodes CASTMEGTQYF.